This section outlines one T cell receptor (beta chain) sequence together with its context. Germline V gene sequence: CDR1 MNHEY, CDR2 SVGAGI. This CDR3 spans 13 amino acids. Trimming left V 5 bases short and J 10 bases short, with 15 bases between. This sample was taken from a study of patients and donors after allogeneic stem cell transplantation. TCRdb reprocessed the RT-PCR reads with MiXCR, giving one entry per CDR3 protein. The table has some 40,000 distinct CDR3 sequences, over 25% seen once. Sequencing used blood, either unsorted or a sorted T cell fraction (not recorded which). This clonotype was sampled from a human donor who was either an allogeneic HSCT recipient or a stem cell or donor lymphocyte infusion donor (not recorded which). It is not recorded whose cells these are; they may come from a transplant donor. V gene TRBV6-5 combines with J gene TRBJ2-1; D not certain. This CDR3 reads CASSTSNSWEQFF. CDR3 coding DNA: TGTGCCAGCAGTACCTCGAACAGCTGGGAGCAGTTCTTC.